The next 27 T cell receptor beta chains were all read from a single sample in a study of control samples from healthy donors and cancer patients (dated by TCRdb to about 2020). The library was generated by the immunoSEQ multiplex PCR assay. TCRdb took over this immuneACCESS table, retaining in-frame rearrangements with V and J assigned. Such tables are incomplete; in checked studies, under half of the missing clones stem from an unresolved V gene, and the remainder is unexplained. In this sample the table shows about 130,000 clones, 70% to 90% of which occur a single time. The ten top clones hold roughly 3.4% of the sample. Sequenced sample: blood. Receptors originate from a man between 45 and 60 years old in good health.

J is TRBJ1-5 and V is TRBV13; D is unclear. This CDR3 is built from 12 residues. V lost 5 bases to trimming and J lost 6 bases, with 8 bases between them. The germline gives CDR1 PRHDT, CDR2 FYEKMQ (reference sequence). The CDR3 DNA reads TGTGCCAGCAGCACTCGTGGTCAGCCCCAGCATTTT. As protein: CASSTRGQPQHF.

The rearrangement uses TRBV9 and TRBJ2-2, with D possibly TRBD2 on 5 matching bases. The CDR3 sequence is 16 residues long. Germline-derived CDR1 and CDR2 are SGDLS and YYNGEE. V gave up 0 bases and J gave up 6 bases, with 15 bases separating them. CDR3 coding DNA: TGTGCCAGCAGCGTAGGTAGCAGGTTTAGCGCCGGGGAGCTGTTTTTT. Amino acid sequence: CASSVGSRFSAGELFF.

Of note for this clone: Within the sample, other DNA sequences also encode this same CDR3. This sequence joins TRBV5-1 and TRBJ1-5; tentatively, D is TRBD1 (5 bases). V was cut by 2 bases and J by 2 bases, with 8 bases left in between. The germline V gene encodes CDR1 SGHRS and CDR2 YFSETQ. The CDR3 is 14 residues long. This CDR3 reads CASSFEGGNQPQHF. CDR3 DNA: TGCGCCAGCAGCTTTGAAGGGGGCAATCAGCCCCAGCATTTT. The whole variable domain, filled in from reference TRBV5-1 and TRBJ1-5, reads KAGVTQTPRYLIKTRGQQVTLSCSPISGHRSVSWYQQTPGQGLQFLFEYFSETQRNKGNFPGRFSGRQFSNSRSEMNVSTLELGDSALYLCASSFEGGNQPQHFGDGTRLSIL.

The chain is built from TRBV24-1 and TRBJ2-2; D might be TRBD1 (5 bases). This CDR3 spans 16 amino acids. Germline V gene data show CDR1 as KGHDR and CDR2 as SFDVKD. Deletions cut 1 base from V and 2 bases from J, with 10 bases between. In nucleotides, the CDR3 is TGTGCCACCAGTGATTTACAGCAGGGTAACACCGGGGAGCTGTTTTTT. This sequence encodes CATSDLQQGNTGELFF.

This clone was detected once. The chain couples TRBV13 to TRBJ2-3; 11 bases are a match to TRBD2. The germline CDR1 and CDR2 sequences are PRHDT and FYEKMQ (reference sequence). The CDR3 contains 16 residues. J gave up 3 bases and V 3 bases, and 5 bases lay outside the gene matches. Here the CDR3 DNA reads TGTGCCAGCAGCTTCCGACTAGCGGGGAGTACAGATACGCAGTATTTT. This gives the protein CASSFRLAGSTDTQYF.

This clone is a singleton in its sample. CDR3 DNA sequence: TGTGCCATAAGGGAAGGGGGGTCGAACACTGAAGCTTTCTTT. This translates into CAIREGGSNTEAFF. The rearrangement uses TRBV10-3 and TRBJ1-1; D is possibly TRBD1 (6 bases). CDR3 length equals 14 residues. V lost 9 bases, J lost 1 base, and 15 bases lay in between. Germline V CDR1 and CDR2: ENHRY, SYGVKD.

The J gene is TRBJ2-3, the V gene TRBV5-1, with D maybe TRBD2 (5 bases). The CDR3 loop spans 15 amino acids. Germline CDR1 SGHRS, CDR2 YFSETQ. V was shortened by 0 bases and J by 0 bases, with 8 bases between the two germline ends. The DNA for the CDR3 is TGCGCCAGCAGCTTGGGGGAGACTAGCACAGATACGCAGTATTTT. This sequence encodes CASSLGETSTDTQYF. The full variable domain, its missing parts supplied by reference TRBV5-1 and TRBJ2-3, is KAGVTQTPRYLIKTRGQQVTLSCSPISGHRSVSWYQQTPGQGLQFLFEYFSETQRNKGNFPGRFSGRQFSNSRSEMNVSTLELGDSALYLCASSLGETSTDTQYFGPGTRLTVL.

In DNA form, the CDR3 reads TGTGCCACCAGTGATATTGGGACAGAGAATCACAATGAGCAGTTCTTC. It codes for CATSDIGTENHNEQFF. The chain carries TRBV24-1 and TRBJ2-1; 7 nucleotides align to TRBD1. CDR3 size: 16 residues. The germline V gene has CDR1 KGHDR and CDR2 SFDVKD. The J segment lost 5 bases and the V segment lost 3 bases, leaving 9 bases of the junction unmatched.

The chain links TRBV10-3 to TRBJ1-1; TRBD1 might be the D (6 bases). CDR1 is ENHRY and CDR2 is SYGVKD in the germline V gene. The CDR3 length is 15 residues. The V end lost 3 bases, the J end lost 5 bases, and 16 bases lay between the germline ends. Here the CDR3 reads CAISERGAVGTEAFF. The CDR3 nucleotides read TGTGCCATCAGTGAACGGGGGGCAGTGGGAACTGAAGCTTTCTTT.

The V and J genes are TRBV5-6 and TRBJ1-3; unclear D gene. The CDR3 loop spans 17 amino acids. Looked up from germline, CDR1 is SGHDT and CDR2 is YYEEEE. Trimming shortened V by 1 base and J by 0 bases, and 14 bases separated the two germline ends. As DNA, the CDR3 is TGTGCCAGCAGCTTGTACGGTGCATCCAACTCTGGAAACACCATATATTTT. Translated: CASSLYGASNSGNTIYF.

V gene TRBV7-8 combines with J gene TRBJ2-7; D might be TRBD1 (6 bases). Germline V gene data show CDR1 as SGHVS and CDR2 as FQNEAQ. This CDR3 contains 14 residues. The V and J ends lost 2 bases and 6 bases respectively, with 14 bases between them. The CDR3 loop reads CASSLIQGRVEQYF. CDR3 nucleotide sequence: TGTGCCAGCAGCTTAATTCAGGGGCGAGTCGAGCAGTACTTC.

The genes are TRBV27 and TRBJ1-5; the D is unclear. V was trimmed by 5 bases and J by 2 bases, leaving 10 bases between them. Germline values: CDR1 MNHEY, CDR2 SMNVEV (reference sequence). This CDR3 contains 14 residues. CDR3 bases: TGTGCCAGCAGTCCCCGAATGGGCAATCAGCCCCAGCATTTT. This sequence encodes CASSPRMGNQPQHF.

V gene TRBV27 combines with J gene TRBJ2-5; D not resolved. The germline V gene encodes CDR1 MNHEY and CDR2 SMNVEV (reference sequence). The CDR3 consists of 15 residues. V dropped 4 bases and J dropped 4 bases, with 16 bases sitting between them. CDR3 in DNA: TGTGCCAGCAGTTCCAAGGGCCCTCTGTTAGAGACCCAGTACTTC. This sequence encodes CASSSKGPLLETQYF.

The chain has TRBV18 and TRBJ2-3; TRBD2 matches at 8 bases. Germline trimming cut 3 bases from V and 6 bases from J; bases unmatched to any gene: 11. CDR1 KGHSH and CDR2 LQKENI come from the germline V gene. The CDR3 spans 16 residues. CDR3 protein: CASSPTKAGAGDTQYF. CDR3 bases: TGTGCCAGCTCACCTACGAAAGCGGGGGCGGGCGATACGCAGTATTTT.

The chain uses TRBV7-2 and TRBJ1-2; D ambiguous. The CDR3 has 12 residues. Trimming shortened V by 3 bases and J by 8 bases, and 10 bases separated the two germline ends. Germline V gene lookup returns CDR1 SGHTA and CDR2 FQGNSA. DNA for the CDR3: TGTGCCAGCAGCTTTTGGGGAGGCGGCTACACCTTC. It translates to CASSFWGGGYTF.

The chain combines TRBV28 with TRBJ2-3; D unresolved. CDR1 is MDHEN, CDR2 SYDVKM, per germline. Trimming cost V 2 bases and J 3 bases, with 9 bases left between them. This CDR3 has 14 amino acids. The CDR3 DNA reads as TGTGCCAGCAGTTTAAGAACCGTTACAGATACGCAGTATTTT. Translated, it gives CASSLRTVTDTQYF.

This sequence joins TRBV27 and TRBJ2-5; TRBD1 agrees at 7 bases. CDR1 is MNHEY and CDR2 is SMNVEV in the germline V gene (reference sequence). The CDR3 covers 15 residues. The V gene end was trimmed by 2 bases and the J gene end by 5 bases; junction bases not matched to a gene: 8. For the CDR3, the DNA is TGTGCCAGCAGTTTAGGCGCGACAGGGTGGGAGACCCAGTACTTC. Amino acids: CASSLGATGWETQYF.

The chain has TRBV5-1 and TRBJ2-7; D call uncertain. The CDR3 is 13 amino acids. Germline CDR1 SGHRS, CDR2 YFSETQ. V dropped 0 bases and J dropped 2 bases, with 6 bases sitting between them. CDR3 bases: TGCGCCAGCAGCTTGGGGCTCACCTACGAGCAGTACTTC. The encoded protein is CASSLGLTYEQYF.

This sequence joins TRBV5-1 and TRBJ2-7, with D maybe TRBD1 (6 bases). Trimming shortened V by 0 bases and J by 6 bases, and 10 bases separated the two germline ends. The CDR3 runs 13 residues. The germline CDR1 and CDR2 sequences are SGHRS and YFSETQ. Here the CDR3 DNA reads TGCGCCAGCAGCTTGGACAGGGTTCCCGAGCAGTACTTC. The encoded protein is CASSLDRVPEQYF.

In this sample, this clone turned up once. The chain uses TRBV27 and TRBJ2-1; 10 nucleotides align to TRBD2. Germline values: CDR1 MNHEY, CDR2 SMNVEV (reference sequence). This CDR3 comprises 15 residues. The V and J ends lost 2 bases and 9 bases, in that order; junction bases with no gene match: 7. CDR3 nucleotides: TGTGCCAGCAGTTTAGAGCGGGGGGGCCGGGGTGAGCAGTTCTTC. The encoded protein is CASSLERGGRGEQFF.

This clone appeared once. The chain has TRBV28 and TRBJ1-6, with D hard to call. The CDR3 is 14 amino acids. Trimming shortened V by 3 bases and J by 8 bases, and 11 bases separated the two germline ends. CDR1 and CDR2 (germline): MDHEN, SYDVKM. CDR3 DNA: TGTGCCAGCAGTTTCGGTCGGGTGGATTCACCCCTCCACTTT. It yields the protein CASSFGRVDSPLHF.

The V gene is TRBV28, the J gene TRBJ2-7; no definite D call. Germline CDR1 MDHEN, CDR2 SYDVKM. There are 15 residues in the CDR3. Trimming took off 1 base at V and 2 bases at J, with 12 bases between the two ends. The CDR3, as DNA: TGTGCCAGCAGTTTATCACTTGGACCTGCCTACGAGCAGTACTTC. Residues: CASSLSLGPAYEQYF.

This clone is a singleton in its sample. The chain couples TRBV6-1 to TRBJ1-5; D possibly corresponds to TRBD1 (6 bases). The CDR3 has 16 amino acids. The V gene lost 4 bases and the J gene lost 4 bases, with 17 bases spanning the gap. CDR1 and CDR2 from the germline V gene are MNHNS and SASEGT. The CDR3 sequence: CASSVTLTGLNQPQHF. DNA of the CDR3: TGTGCCAGCAGTGTAACCCTGACAGGATTAAATCAGCCCCAGCATTTT.

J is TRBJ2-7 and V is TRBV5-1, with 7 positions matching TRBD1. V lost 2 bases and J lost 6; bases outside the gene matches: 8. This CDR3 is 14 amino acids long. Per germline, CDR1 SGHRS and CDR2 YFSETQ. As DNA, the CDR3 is TGCGCCAGCAGCTTAGATCAGGCAGGGGGCGAGCAGTACTTC. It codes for CASSLDQAGGEQYF.

This chain's CDR3 is CASGGEGNQPQHF. For the CDR3, the DNA is TGTGCCAGCGGCGGGGAGGGGAATCAGCCCCAGCATTTT. V is TRBV6-5 and J is TRBJ1-5; D is possibly TRBD1 (5 bases). The germline V and J ends were trimmed by 8 bases and 4 bases, with 12 bases remaining between them. This CDR3 region has 13 residues. CDR1 MNHEY and CDR2 SVGAGI come from the germline V gene.

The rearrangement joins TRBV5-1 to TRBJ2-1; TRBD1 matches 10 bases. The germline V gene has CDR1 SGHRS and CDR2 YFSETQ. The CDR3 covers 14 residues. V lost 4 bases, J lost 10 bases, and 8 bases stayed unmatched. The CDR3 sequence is CASSRGTGAGEQFF. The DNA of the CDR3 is TGCGCCAGCAGCCGCGGGACAGGGGCTGGGGAGCAGTTCTTC.

CDR3 residues: CASSQEPRTTGELFF. For the CDR3, the DNA is TGCGCCAGCAGCCAGGAACCTAGGACAACCGGGGAGCTGTTTTTT. The genes are TRBV4-1 and TRBJ2-2; D is possibly TRBD1 (5 bases). The CDR3 covers 15 residues. V lost 3 bases and J 5 bases, leaving 13 bases between the germline ends. Per the germline V gene, CDR1 is MGHRA and CDR2 is YSYEKL.